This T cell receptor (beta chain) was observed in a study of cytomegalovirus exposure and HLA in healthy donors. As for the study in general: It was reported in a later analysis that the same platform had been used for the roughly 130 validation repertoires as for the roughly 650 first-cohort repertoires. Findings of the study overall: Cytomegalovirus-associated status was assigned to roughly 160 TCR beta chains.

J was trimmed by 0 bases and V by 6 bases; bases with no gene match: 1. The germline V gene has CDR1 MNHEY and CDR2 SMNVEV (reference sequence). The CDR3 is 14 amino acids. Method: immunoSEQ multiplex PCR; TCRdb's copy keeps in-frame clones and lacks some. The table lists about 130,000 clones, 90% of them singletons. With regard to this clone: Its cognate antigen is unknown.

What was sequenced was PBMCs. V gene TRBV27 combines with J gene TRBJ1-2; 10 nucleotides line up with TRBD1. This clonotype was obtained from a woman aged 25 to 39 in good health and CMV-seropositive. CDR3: CASSGQGANYGYTF. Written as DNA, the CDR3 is TGTGCCAGCAGCGGACAGGGGGCTAACTATGGCTACACCTTC.